These 22 T cell receptor beta chains were all obtained from the same sample, sequenced in a study of glioma-infiltrating T cells after dendritic cell vaccination. Here immunoSEQ multiplex PCR was the method, and the copy in TCRdb shows in-frame clones only, minus some. Of about 50,000 clones detected, about 91% appear once; the ten largest clones hold around 5%. Time point indicated: after dendritic cell vaccination, including at tumor progression/relapse. The specimen comprised blood, sampled after dendritic cell vaccination. The receptors come from a human donor with glioblastoma.

This clone came up once. This chain connects TRBV5-6 to TRBJ1-1; D remains unclear. CDR3 size: 14 residues. The germline V and J ends were trimmed by 0 bases and 3 bases, with 9 bases remaining between them. CDR1 SGHDT and CDR2 YYEEEE come from the germline V gene. CDR3 region: CASSLADFYTEAFF. CDR3 nucleotides: TGTGCCAGCAGCTTGGCAGACTTTTACACTGAAGCTTTCTTT.

V and J are TRBV9 and TRBJ2-3; a weak D match, TRBD2 (6 bases). Germline V gives CDR1 SGDLS, CDR2 YYNGEE. CDR3 length equals 17 residues. Trimming left V 4 bases short and J 1 base short, with 19 bases between. CDR3 DNA sequence: TGTGCCAGCAGCCTAATGCCCGGCGGGGACCGCACAGATACGCAGTATTTT. Translated, it gives CASSLMPGGDRTDTQYF. The whole variable domain, filled in from reference TRBV9 and TRBJ2-3, reads DSGVTQTPKHLITATGQRVTLRCSPRSGDLSVYWYQQSLDQGLQFLIQYYNGEERAKGNILERFSAQQFPDLHSELNLSSLELGDSALYFCASSLMPGGDRTDTQYFGPGTRLTVL.

This rearrangement joins TRBV6-5 to TRBJ1-1; 8 bases map to TRBD1. Germline assignment: CDR1 MNHEY and CDR2 SVGAGI. The V gene end was trimmed by 6 bases and the J gene end by 0 bases; junction bases not matched to a gene: 3. The CDR3 has 14 residues. Written as DNA, the CDR3 is TGTGCCAGCAGACGGACAGGGATGAACACTGAAGCTTTCTTT. Encoded protein: CASRRTGMNTEAFF.

V and J are TRBV18 and TRBJ1-3; 9 nucleotides match TRBD1. The CDR3 is 17 amino acids. Trimming took 0 bases from V and 4 from J; bases not matched to a gene: 7. Germline V CDR1 and CDR2: KGHSH, LQKENI. This chain's CDR3 is CASSPPRNTGGGNTIYF. The CDR3 DNA reads TGTGCCAGCTCACCACCGCGAAATACAGGGGGCGGAAACACCATATATTTT.

V gene TRBV28 combines with J gene TRBJ2-1; D may be TRBD1 (6 bases). The CDR3 consists of 18 residues. Germline CDR1 is MDHEN and CDR2 is SYDVKM. V was clipped by 2 bases and J by 0 bases, with 17 bases between them. The CDR3 bases are TGTGCCAGCAGTTTAACGCGACAGGTATGGGGCTCCTACAATGAGCAGTTCTTC. As protein: CASSLTRQVWGSYNEQFF.

The chain combines TRBV28 with TRBJ2-3; D call uncertain. V was trimmed by 6 bases and J by 6 bases, leaving 7 bases between them. Germline loops: CDR1 MDHEN, CDR2 SYDVKM. The length of the CDR3 is 11 residues. CDR3 DNA sequence: TGTGCCAGCAGCCCCTTGGATACGCAGTATTTT. It codes for CASSPLDTQYF.

This rearrangement joins TRBV19 to TRBJ2-3; unclear D gene. Germline V gene sequence: CDR1 LNHDA, CDR2 SQIVND (reference sequence). Trimming took 4 bases from V and 7 from J, leaving 15 bases between them. The CDR3 covers 14 residues. CDR3 loop: CASSTYSSRHTQYF. CDR3 coding DNA: TGTGCCAGTAGTACCTATAGTTCCCGCCATACGCAGTATTTT.

This clone came up a few times. V usage is TRBV19 and J usage is TRBJ2-5; D may be TRBD2 (5 bases). CDR1 is LNHDA, CDR2 SQIVND, per germline (reference sequence). Trimming shortened V by 8 bases and J by 2 bases, and 18 bases separated the two germline ends. The CDR3 loop spans 15 amino acids. The CDR3 nucleotides are TGTGCCAGTCGCCCTGGACTGACTACTCAAGAGACCCAGTACTTC. Its protein is CASRPGLTTQETQYF.

This chain connects TRBV30 to TRBJ1-5; the D is unclear. The germline V gene has CDR1 GTSNPN and CDR2 SVGIG (reference sequence). The CDR3 length is 14 residues. V was pared by 2 bases and J by 11 bases, with 19 bases between. Here the CDR3 DNA reads TGTGCCTGGAGTCCGTGGGTACGGGAAGGAACCCAGCATTTT. Translated: CAWSPWVREGTQHF. The full variable domain, completed using reference TRBV30 and TRBJ1-5, is SQTIHQWPATLVQPVGSPLSLECTVEGTSNPNLYWYRQAAGRGLQLLFYSVGIGQISSEVPQNLSASRPQDRQFILSSKKLLLSDSGFYLCAWSPWVREGTQHFGDGTRLSIL.

This sequence joins TRBV7-2 and TRBJ2-7, with 7 bases matching TRBD1. This CDR3 has 15 residues. In germline, CDR1 is SGHTA, CDR2 FQGNSA. Unmatched junction bases numbered 4, after V lost 1 base and J lost 1 base. The CDR3 region is CASSLVGTDSYEQYF. CDR3 sequence (DNA): TGTGCCAGCAGCTTAGTTGGGACAGATTCCTACGAGCAGTACTTC. Full variable domain (outside the CDR3, taken from reference TRBV7-2 and TRBJ2-7): GAGVSQSPSNKVTEKGKDVELRCDPISGHTALYWYRQSLGQGLEFLIYFQGNSAPDKSGLPSDRFSAERTGGSVSTLTIQRTQQEDSAVYLCASSLVGTDSYEQYFGPGTRLTVT.

The chain joins TRBV7-9 to TRBJ2-7, with a weak D call TRBD1 (6 bases). This CDR3 region has 14 residues. V gave up 1 base and J gave up 1 base, with 8 bases separating them. Germline CDR1 reads SEHNR; CDR2 reads FQNEAQ (reference sequence). The chain's CDR3 is CASSLGQASYEQYF. Written as DNA, the CDR3 is TGTGCCAGCAGCTTAGGACAGGCGTCCTACGAGCAGTACTTC. Supplemented by reference TRBV7-9 and TRBJ2-7, the full variable domain reads DTGVSQNPRHKITKRGQNVTFRCDPISEHNRLYWYRQTLGQGPEFLTYFQNEAQLEKSRLLSDRFSAERPKGSFSTLEIQRTEQGDSAMYLCASSLGQASYEQYFGPGTRLTVT.

The V call is TRBV4-3, the J call TRBJ2-7; 9 nucleotides agree with TRBD1. There are 16 residues in the CDR3. Germline V gene lookup returns CDR1 LGHNA and CDR2 YSLEER. The V segment lost 1 base and the J segment 4 bases; nucleotides outside the gene matches: 8. As DNA, the CDR3 is TGCGCCAGCAGCCAAGGTGCTACAGGGGGCCAATACGAGCAGTACTTC. Its protein product is CASSQGATGGQYEQYF.

The chain links TRBV6-4 to TRBJ2-2, with 9 positions matching TRBD2. The CDR3 totals 17 residues. V lost 0 bases and J lost 12; bases outside the gene matches: 14. Germline CDR1 is MRHNA and CDR2 is SNTAGT. DNA for the CDR3: TGTGCCAGCAGTGACTCCGCCTCAGGCGGGAGGGCCAGCCAGCTGTTTTTT. Its protein is CASSDSASGGRASQLFF.

The V call is TRBV6-1, the J call TRBJ2-7, with unresolved D. The CDR3 covers 12 residues. Germline CDR1 is MNHNS and CDR2 is SASEGT. The V and J ends lost 0 bases and 5 bases respectively, with 5 bases between them. The CDR3 region has the DNA TGTGCCAGCAGTGAAGCGTTCAACGAGCAGTACTTC. Amino acids: CASSEAFNEQYF.

The chain combines TRBV6-1 with TRBJ1-5; D call uncertain. Between the trimmed V and J ends, which lost 7 bases and 1 base, there was a span of 8 bases. CDR1 MNHNS and CDR2 SASEGT come from the germline V gene. The length of the CDR3 is 13 residues. CDR3 sequence reads: CASIPGSNQPQHF. In nucleotides, the CDR3 is TGTGCCAGCATACCGGGGAGCAATCAGCCCCAGCATTTT.

V gene TRBV5-1 combines with J gene TRBJ2-5; TRBD1 agrees at 7 bases. V trimming: 0 bases; J trimming: 5 bases; junction bases outside the gene matches: 7. Per the germline V gene, CDR1 is SGHRS and CDR2 is YFSETQ. This CDR3 contains 15 residues. The CDR3 reads CASSLAKGARETQYF. The CDR3 region has the DNA TGCGCCAGCAGCTTGGCCAAGGGGGCGAGGGAGACCCAGTACTTC.

This chain uses TRBV2 with TRBJ2-7; 7 bases agree with TRBD1. The CDR3 length is 14 residues. The V gene's germline CDR1 is SNHLY and CDR2 FYNNEI. The V gene end was trimmed by 3 bases and the J gene end by 2 bases; junction bases not matched to a gene: 4. For the CDR3, the DNA is TGTGCCAGCAGTGATACAGGGGAAACCTACGAGCAGTACTTC. This gives the protein CASSDTGETYEQYF.

CDR3 sequence reads: CASRQDLGQPQHF. The CDR3 DNA sequence: TGTGCCAGCAGACAGGATCTCGGTCAGCCCCAGCATTTT. J is TRBJ1-5 and V is TRBV2, with D perhaps TRBD1 (5 bases). This CDR3 is built from 13 residues. Germline V gene data show CDR1 as SNHLY and CDR2 as FYNNEI. With 6 bases removed from V and 6 bases from J, the gap between germline ends came to 12 bases.

This chain joins TRBV27 and TRBJ2-2; 9 bases are a match to TRBD2. The CDR3 consists of 16 residues. Germline V gene data show CDR1 as MNHEY and CDR2 as SMNVEV (reference sequence). V shed 6 bases, J shed 4 bases, and the junction held 9 bases outside the gene matches. The CDR3 sequence is CASRPPGLASTGELFF. In DNA form, the CDR3 reads TGTGCCAGCAGGCCCCCGGGACTAGCTTCCACCGGGGAGCTGTTTTTT.

The chain has TRBV5-4 and TRBJ2-2; 10 positions match TRBD2. This CDR3 has 16 residues. Germline V gene lookup returns CDR1 SGHNT and CDR2 YYREEE (reference sequence). Trimming removed 0 bases from V and 5 bases from J; junction bases left unmatched: 4. The CDR3 spells CASSLVASGSTGELFF. In nucleotides, the CDR3 is TGTGCCAGCAGCTTGGTGGCTAGCGGGAGTACCGGGGAGCTGTTTTTT.

This sequence joins TRBV6-5 and TRBJ2-1; possibly TRBD2 for D (5 bases). Germline V lookup: CDR1 MNHEY, CDR2 SVGAGI. The CDR3 runs 15 residues. Trimming stripped 4 bases from V and 0 bases from J, with 10 bases between. CDR3 DNA: TGTGCCAGCAGTTTAAGCGGTAGCTCCTACAATGAGCAGTTCTTC. Residues: CASSLSGSSYNEQFF.

The V call is TRBV5-4, the J call TRBJ1-5; D is uncertain. In germline, CDR1 is SGHNT, CDR2 YYREEE (reference sequence). The CDR3 is 14 residues long. Trimming removed 4 bases at V and 3 bases at J, with 11 bases between. This CDR3 is CASSESGSNQPQHF. The CDR3 coding sequence is TGTGCCAGCAGCGAATCAGGTTCCAATCAGCCCCAGCATTTT.